The 11 T cell receptor beta chains given below trace back to one sample, sequenced in a study of patients and donors after allogeneic stem cell transplantation (dated by TCRdb to about 2020). Preparation of the library involved RT-PCR. Sequencing took place on a NextSeq 550. In-frame beta chains were kept once TCRdb had trimmed the public reads at Q25 with fastp and called clones with MiXCR. Entries that share a CDR3 protein sequence are merged under the most common genes and DNA. This sample comprises 400,000 to 450,000 distinct CDR3 sequences, around 15% of them detected only once. The leading ten clones occupy less than 8.5% of the sample. Sample: blood, either unsorted or a sorted T cell fraction (not recorded which). The receptor set was obtained from a human donor who was either an allogeneic HSCT recipient or a stem cell or donor lymphocyte infusion donor (not recorded which). It is not recorded whose cells these are; they may come from a transplant donor.

The chain recombines TRBV3-1 with TRBJ2-1; 11 positions match TRBD2. The CDR3 is made up of 16 amino acids. Germline V CDR1 and CDR2: LGHDT, YNNKEL (reference sequence). V shed 1 base, J shed 10 bases, and the junction held 9 bases outside the gene matches. The CDR3 DNA is TGTGCCAGCAGCCAAGTTAGCGGGAGGGCCCTCGGGGAGCAGTTCTTC. It specifies CASSQVSGRALGEQFF.

The J gene is TRBJ1-1, the V gene TRBV6-2 or TRBV6-3; no firm D call. CDR1 MNHEY and CDR2 SVGEGT come from the germline V gene. The CDR3 consists of 14 residues. The V gene lost 6 bases and the J gene lost 5 bases, with 16 bases spanning the gap. The CDR3 reads CASSLSVYSTEAFF. The CDR3 DNA reads as TGTGCCAGCAGCTTATCCGTTTACTCGACTGAAGCTTTCTTT.

The J gene is TRBJ2-2, the V gene TRBV6-5; 7 bases map to TRBD2. The CDR3 has 16 amino acids. CDR1 is MNHEY, CDR2 SVGAGI, per germline. J gave up 6 bases and V 0 bases, and 7 bases lay outside the gene matches. Here the CDR3 DNA reads TGTGCCAGCAGTTACTCGAAAATAGCGGGTCCCGGGGAGCTGTTTTTT. Its translation: CASSYSKIAGPGELFF.

The J gene is TRBJ2-3, the V gene TRBV11-1, with a tentative D call TRBD1 (7 bases). Per germline, CDR1 SGHAT and CDR2 FQDESV (reference sequence). Trimming took off 5 bases at V and 3 bases at J, with 27 bases between the two ends. The CDR3 extends over 19 amino acids. CDR3 bases: TGTGCCAGCAGCCCGAGAGGTGGCCTGACAGGGACTGAAACAGATACGCAGTATTTT. Its protein is CASSPRGGLTGTETDTQYF.

This clonotype was counted a single time. The V call is TRBV20-1, the J call TRBJ2-2, with D perhaps TRBD1 (6 bases). Trimming pared 6 bases from V and 4 bases from J, leaving 12 bases between. The CDR3 is made up of 13 amino acids. Germline-derived CDR1 and CDR2 are DFQATT and SNEGSKA (reference sequence). The CDR3, as DNA: TGCAGTGCCTCGGGACAAATCACCGGGGAGCTGTTTTTT. Translated, it gives CSASGQITGELFF.

This clonotype was detected many times. This chain uses TRBV12-3 or TRBV12-4 with TRBJ1-3, with D possibly TRBD1 on 5 matching bases. V was shortened by 4 bases and J by 4 bases, with 11 bases between the two germline ends. This CDR3 comprises 14 residues. CDR3 bases: TGTGCCAGCAGTTCCGGGGGGAGGGGAAACACCATATATTTT. It specifies CASSSGGRGNTIYF.

The rearrangement uses TRBV12-3 or TRBV12-4 and TRBJ1-2; no reliable D call. CDR3 length: 12 amino acids. V was trimmed by 4 bases and J by 8 bases, leaving 11 bases between them. CDR3 nucleotide sequence: TGTGCCAGCAGTTCTGGGTTGAGGGGCTACACCTTC. It codes for CASSSGLRGYTF.

This clonotype has only a few counts. The chain recombines TRBV5-1 with TRBJ2-5; 13 nucleotides agree with TRBD2. The germline gives CDR1 SGHRS, CDR2 YFSETQ. Germline trimming cut 4 bases from V and 1 base from J; bases unmatched to any gene: 4. The CDR3 consists of 16 residues. The CDR3 sequence: CASSPGLAGVQETQYF. The CDR3 DNA is TGCGCCAGCAGCCCTGGACTAGCGGGGGTCCAAGAGACCCAGTACTTC.

This chain uses TRBV30 with TRBJ2-1; D is undetermined. Between the trimmed V and J ends, which lost 2 bases and 8 bases, there was a span of 7 bases. The germline V gene has CDR1 GTSNPN and CDR2 SVGIG (reference sequence). CDR3 length: 11 residues. The CDR3 is CAWSLGYEQFF. The CDR3 nucleotides are TGTGCCTGGAGTTTAGGCTATGAGCAGTTCTTC.

This chain connects TRBV7-7 to TRBJ2-5; D not resolved. This CDR3 is built from 14 residues. CDR1 and CDR2 from the germline V gene are SSHAT and FNYEAQ (reference sequence). V lost 1 base, J lost 2 bases, and 8 bases lay in between. The CDR3 sequence is CASSLDHLQETQYF. CDR3 nucleotides: TGTGCCAGCAGCTTAGACCACCTGCAAGAGACCCAGTACTTC. Drawing the rest from reference TRBV7-7 and TRBJ2-5, the complete variable domain is GAGVSQSPRYKVTKRGQDVTLRCDPISSHATLYWYQQALGQGPEFLTYFNYEAQPDKSGLPSDRFSAERPEGSISTLTIQRTEQRDSAMYRCASSLDHLQETQYFGPGTRLLVL.

The chain employs TRBV20-1 and TRBJ1-1; D gene uncertain. In germline, CDR1 is DFQATT, CDR2 SNEGSKA (reference sequence). This CDR3 spans 11 amino acids. The CDR3 nucleotides read TGCAGGGCGGTTTTGCGGACTGAAGCTTTCTTT. It is translated as CRAVLRTEAFF.